This T cell receptor (beta chain) was profiled in a study of CD8 T cells in Susac syndrome. With random hexamers, 0.5 to 1 ug RNA was reverse transcribed. TCRdb itself ran the immunoSEQ multiplex PCR reads through MiXCR, one entry per CDR3 protein. The repertoire holds some 180,000 distinct CDR3 sequences, with roughly 95% as singletons. V was trimmed by 7 bases and J by 3 bases, leaving 10 bases between them. The CDR3 loop spans 13 amino acids. Sequencing was done on a sample of CD4+ T cells from PBMCs. The gene calls are TRBV12-3 or TRBV12-4 and TRBJ1-5; D might be TRBD1 (6 bases). The sequence was collected from a human donor in good health. The CDR3 DNA reads TGTGCCAGCACCCGGACAGTCAATCAGCCCCAGCATTTT. As protein: CASTRTVNQPQHF.